This T cell receptor beta chain was documented in a study of T cell responses to AZD1222 COVID-19 vaccine (dated by TCRdb to the early 2020s). General notes on the study: AZD1222 recipients whose second dose came at about 4 weeks and those whose second dose came at about 12 weeks were combined into one group, since spike-specific TCR depth and breadth did not differ between the two schedules. A total of 240 or so trial participants underwent TCR sequencing, of whom more than 200 had received two doses of AZD1222 and some 25 had received two doses of the MenACWY control vaccine. Trial participants were enrolled by age into 18-55, 56-69 and 70-plus year subgroups, with about 150, 28 and 57 TCR-sequenced participants respectively. General study outcomes and caveats: Because no day 14 peak-response samples were available, repertoires were characterized only after the peak T cell response. Epitopes outside the regions mutated in the B.1.351 and B.1.1.7 variants were reportedly recognized by nearly half of the unique spike-specific TCRs. In the small 56-69-year group, the increase in depth fell short of significance, most likely because of low power. Most participants were white British and females outnumbered males, and the authors suggested that clonal diversity may have been underestimated. Conclusions about previously exposed vaccinees are limited, since just five or six AZD1222 recipients were seropositive for SARS-CoV-2 at baseline. A significant rise in spike-specific TCR breadth and depth was observed after two AZD1222 doses relative to day 0 and relative to MenACWY recipients. CD4 TCRs associated with the vaccine covered the entire spike protein, and the dominant responses were in regions 160-218 and 743-854.

The CDR3 regions of human TCRbeta chains were subjected to immunosequencing. The study's own analysis went as follows. Repertoire TCRs were checked for matches against a reference library of SARS-CoV-2-specific TCRs that had been generated using the MIRA antigen-specificity platform. Breadth was defined as the fraction of unique TCRs that were SARS-CoV-2-associated. Depth was defined as the fraction of total T cells that were SARS-CoV-2-associated. Using the MIRA data, each spike-specific TCR was assigned both to the spike region to which the TCR was reactive and to a CD4 or CD8 class. Log10-transformed breadth and depth values were compared by one-way ANOVA with Sidak's multiple comparisons tests. The immuneACCESS repertoire file appears here via TCRdb, limited to in-frame rearrangements. These files lack a portion of the clones; in checked studies, under half of the deficit traces to unresolved V genes, and the cause of the others is not known. V and J calls and clone size come straight from that table; D and trimming were deduced from the DNA. This sample has some 75,000 clones in its table, and about 88% of those were observed once. Around 9.9% of the sample goes to the ten largest clones.

Of note for this clone: Its antigen is unknown. Base qualities are not provided; no much larger clone lies one nucleotide away.

From the germline V gene, CDR1 is MDHEN and CDR2 is SYDVKM. At the junction V is shortened by 5 bases and J by 7 bases; bases outside the gene matches: 3. Reading from cysteine to phenylalanine, the CDR3 counts 15 amino acids. Only CDR3 DNA is held: 45 bases, read in frame from base 1. This sample's time point label indicates: baseline before first vaccination. Vaccinee samples came from UK trials COV001 and COV002, including a single-blind randomized controlled phase 2/3 trial of AZD1222 (ChAdOx1 nCoV-19) in healthy adults. For TCRbeta chain sequencing, PBMC samples from trial participants were taken at day 0 and at day 28 after the second dose.

The sequence joins TRBV28 to TRBJ1-6, with 12 bases matching TRBD1. The clonotype was recovered from an adult in good health. The sequenced sample was peripheral blood, obtained on day 0 of AZD1222 vaccination. Here is the DNA: TGTGCCAGCAGTGTAGGGACAGGGGGCAATTCACCCCTCCACTTT. It specifies CASSVGTGGNSPLHF. With the rest looked up from the reference TRBV28 and TRBJ1-6 genes rather than sequenced, the full variable domain is DVKVTQSSRYLVKRTGEKVFLECVQDMDHENMFWYRQDPGLGLRLIYFSYDVKMKEKGDIPEGYSVSREKKERFSLILESASTNQTSMYLCASSVGTGGNSPLHFGNGTRLTVT.